Listed here are 3 T cell receptor beta chains from one sample, sequenced in a study of blood T cell repertoires in COVID-19. Data came from immunoSEQ multiplex PCR; TCRdb stores just in-frame clones and leaves some out. This sample carries over 150,000 clones, 70% to 90% of them seen once, and the ten largest clones take 5.5% to 7%. The sequenced material came from peripheral blood. The receptors come from a man aged 50 or older with active or convalescent COVID-19.

The chain employs TRBV19 and TRBJ2-1; 10 nucleotides match TRBD2. J gave up 4 bases and V 4 bases, and 7 bases lay outside the gene matches. The CDR3 is made up of 16 amino acids. CDR1 and CDR2 (germline): LNHDA, SQIVND (reference sequence). The DNA for the CDR3 is TGTGCCAGTAGTACCCCAGCTAGCGGGGGTTACAATGAGCAGTTCTTC. This sequence encodes CASSTPASGGYNEQFF.

The chain employs TRBV7-2 and TRBJ2-6; possibly TRBD1 for D (6 bases). Germline V CDR1 and CDR2: SGHTA, FQGNSA. Trimming left V 6 bases short and J 0 bases short, with 15 bases between. There are 17 residues in the CDR3. Written as DNA, the CDR3 is TGTGCCAGCAGATCCAGGACAGTGCACTCTGGGGCCAACGTCCTGACTTTC. The encoded protein is CASRSRTVHSGANVLTF.

The genes are TRBV3-1 (or the pseudogene TRBV3-2) and TRBJ2-1; D may be TRBD1 (5 bases). The V gene's germline CDR1 is LGHDT and CDR2 YNNKEL (reference sequence). Trimming took 0 bases from V and 4 from J, leaving 19 bases between them. This CDR3 is 18 amino acids long. CDR3 sequence: CASSQDLLAGKLYNEQFF. The CDR3 coding sequence is TGTGCCAGCAGCCAAGATCTTTTGGCAGGGAAACTGTACAATGAGCAGTTCTTC.